These T cell receptor beta chains were read from a single sample in a study of PD-L1 blockade in urothelial cancer. Sequencing used immunoSEQ multiplex PCR; TCRdb keeps in-frame clones, though not all of them. This table holds 70,000 to 90,000 clones, 70% to 90% found once. Sequencing was performed on PBMCs, taken around atezolizumab (anti-PD-L1) treatment. The receptors derive from a man aged 55 to 70 with urothelial cancer. Each CDR3 is given with its conserved first and last residue. A D gene is named only where the DNA matches it firmly. Clone size is given for some rows only: seen once, a few or many times, or a class if the clone is expanded.

d_call j_call v_call clone_size cdr3_aa cdr3_nt
TRBD1 TRBJ1-2 TRBV7-3 . CASSPGQGSGYTF TGTGCCAGCAGCCCAGGACAGGGGAGCGGCTACACCTTC
. TRBJ2-2 TRBV18 . CASSPPTATGELFF TGTGCCAGCTCACCACCGACAGCGACCGGGGAGCTGTTTTTT
. TRBJ1-2 TRBV28 few CASSFGWASSYGYTF TGTGCCAGCAGTTTTGGGTGGGCGAGTAGCTATGGCTACACCTTC
TRBD2 TRBJ2-1 TRBV7-6 once CASSWGTSANNEQFF TGTGCCAGCAGCTGGGGGACTAGCGCAAACAATGAGCAGTTCTTC
. TRBJ2-6 TRBV5-1 . CASSLVPTGSGANVLTF TGCGCCAGCAGCTTGGTCCCTACAGGCTCTGGGGCCAACGTCCTGACTTTC
TRBD2 TRBJ2-7 TRBV5-6 . CASSSLGREQYEQYF TGTGCCAGCAGCTCCCTGGGGAGGGAGCAGTACGAGCAGTACTTC
. TRBJ1-1 TRBV2 . CASRTGQNEAFF TGTGCCAGCAGAACTGGACAGAATGAAGCTTTCTTT
. TRBJ2-3 TRBV7-9 . CASSFSRGAGTDTQYF TGTGCCAGCAGCTTCTCCCGGGGGGCGGGCACAGATACGCAGTATTTT
. TRBJ2-7 TRBV6-6 . CASSTSRDEQYF TGTGCCAGCAGTACTAGTAGGGACGAGCAGTACTTC
. TRBJ1-5 TRBV15 . CATSRGPGGSQPQHF TGTGCCACCAGCAGAGGCCCCGGAGGGTCTCAGCCCCAGCATTTT
. TRBJ1-6 TRBV27 . CASSFQGYYNSPLHF TGTGCCAGCAGTTTCCAGGGATACTATAATTCACCCCTCCACTTT
TRBD2 TRBJ2-3 TRBV29-1 . CSVGLAGSTDTQYF TGCAGCGTTGGACTAGCGGGAAGCACAGATACGCAGTATTTT
TRBD1 TRBJ1-2 TRBV6-6 once CASILTGDEYGYTF TGTGCCAGCATCCTTACAGGGGATGAGTATGGCTACACCTTC